The present T cell receptor beta chain was sequenced within a study of blood T cell repertoires in COVID-19. Turning to the study itself: Samples came from the United States, Italy and Spain, spanning acute and convalescent COVID-19. T cells, B-cell-depleted T cells, or PBMCs supplied cDNA or gDNA.

Germline CDR1 is MDHEN and CDR2 is SYDVKM. The V gene end was trimmed by 3 bases and the J gene end by 6 bases; junction bases not matched to a gene: 9. There are 16 residues in the CDR3. How the authors handled the data: Nucleated cell counts were estimated from reference gene primer amplification. The protocol was immunoSEQ multiplex PCR, while the TCRdb copy is restricted to in-frame clones and leaves out a portion. V and J calls and clone size come straight from that table; D and trimming were deduced from the DNA. The repertoire has 120,000 or so clones, around 76% of them found once; the top ten carry around 5.5%.

The genes are TRBV28 and TRBJ1-2; 11 bases are shared with TRBD1. Specimen: peripheral blood. This receptor was obtained from a man between 60 and 75 years old with acute or convalescent COVID-19. Here the CDR3 DNA reads TGTGCCAGCAGTTTTCATGCCGGGACAGGGGGTAATGGCTACACCTTC. Translation: CASSFHAGTGGNGYTF.